This paragraph reports one TCR beta chain. What it binds is unknown. These data originate in a study of T cells in pancreatic ductal adenocarcinoma. Study-wide points: Unique clonotypes were 8 to 10-fold more numerous in blood than in tumor. Enrichment of CD45RO+ effector over naive T cells in tumors may bias clonality. No significant tumor-blood clonality difference; means were about 0.11 and 0.072.

Method: immunoSEQ multiplex PCR; TCRdb's copy keeps in-frame clones and lacks some. Of a few thousand clones detected, less than 75% appear once; the ten largest clones hold 8.8%. The V end was cut by 6 bases, the J end by 0 bases, with 11 bases between. CDR3 length: 14 amino acids. Germline lookup yields CDR1 MNHNS and CDR2 SASEGT. Selected pancreatic ductal adenocarcinoma patients had undergone surgery without neoadjuvant therapy. J is TRBJ1-1 and V is TRBV6-1; D might be TRBD1 (5 bases). The origin of this receptor is a human donor with pancreatic ductal adenocarcinoma. The sample was pancreatic tumor tissue. The CDR3 loop is CASRDRWMNTEAFF. The CDR3 coding sequence is TGTGCCAGCAGAGACAGATGGATGAACACTGAAGCTTTCTTT.